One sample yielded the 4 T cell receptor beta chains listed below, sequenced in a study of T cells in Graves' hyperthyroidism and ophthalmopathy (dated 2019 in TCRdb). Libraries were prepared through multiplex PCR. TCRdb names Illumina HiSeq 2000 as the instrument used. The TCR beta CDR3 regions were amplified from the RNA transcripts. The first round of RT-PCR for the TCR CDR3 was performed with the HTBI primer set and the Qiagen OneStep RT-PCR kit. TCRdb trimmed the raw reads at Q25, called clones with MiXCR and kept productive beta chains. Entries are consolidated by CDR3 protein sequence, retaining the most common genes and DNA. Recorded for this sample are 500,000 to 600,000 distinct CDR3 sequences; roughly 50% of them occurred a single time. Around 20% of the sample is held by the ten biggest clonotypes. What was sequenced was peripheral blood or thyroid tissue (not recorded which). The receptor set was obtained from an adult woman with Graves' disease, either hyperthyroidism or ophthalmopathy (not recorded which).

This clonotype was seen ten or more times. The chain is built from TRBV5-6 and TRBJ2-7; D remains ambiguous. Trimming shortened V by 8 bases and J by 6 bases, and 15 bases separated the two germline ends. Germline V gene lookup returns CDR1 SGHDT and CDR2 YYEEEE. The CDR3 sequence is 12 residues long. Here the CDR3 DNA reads TGTGCCAGTCAGCTTGTCTGGGGCGAGCAGTACTTC. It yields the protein CASQLVWGEQYF.

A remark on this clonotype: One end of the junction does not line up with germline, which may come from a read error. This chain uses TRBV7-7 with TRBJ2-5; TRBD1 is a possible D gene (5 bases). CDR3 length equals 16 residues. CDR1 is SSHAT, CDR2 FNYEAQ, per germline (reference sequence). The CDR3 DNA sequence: TGTGCTAGCAGCCGTGGGTCGGCTGGGGCAGGCGAGACCCAGTACTTC. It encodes CASSRGSAGAGETQYF.

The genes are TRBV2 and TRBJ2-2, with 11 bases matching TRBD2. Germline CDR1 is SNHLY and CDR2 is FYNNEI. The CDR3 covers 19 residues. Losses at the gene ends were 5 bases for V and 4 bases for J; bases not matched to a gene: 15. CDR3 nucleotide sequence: TGTGCCAGCAGTTTTAGGGGACTAGCGGCCTTTAGGGGCACCGGGGAGCTGTTTTTT. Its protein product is CASSFRGLAAFRGTGELFF.

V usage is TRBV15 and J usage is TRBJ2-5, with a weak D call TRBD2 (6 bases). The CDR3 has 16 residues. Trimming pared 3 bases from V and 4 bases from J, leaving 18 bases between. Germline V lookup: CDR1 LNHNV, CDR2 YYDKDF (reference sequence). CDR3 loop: CATSSKRELAGETQYF. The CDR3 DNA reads TGTGCCACCAGCAGCAAAAGGGAACTAGCCGGAGAGACCCAGTACTTC. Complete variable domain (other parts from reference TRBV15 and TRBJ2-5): DAMVIQNPRYQVTQFGKPVTLSCSQTLNHNVMYWYQQKSSQAPKLLFHYYDKDFNNEADTPDNFQSRRPNTSFCFLDIRSPGLGDTAMYLCATSSKRELAGETQYFGPGTRLLVL.